This TCR beta chain comes out of a study of blood T cell repertoires in COVID-19. Repertoires were generated with immunoSEQ multiplex PCR, while TCRdb's copy carries only in-frame clones and drops some. This table holds about 370,000 clones, approximately 90% found once. This clone was counted once. The CDR3 is made up of 15 amino acids. Trimming cost V 0 bases and J 3 bases, with 8 bases left between them. Per the germline V gene, CDR1 is KGHSH and CDR2 is LQKENI. Living in 20 to 30 US areas, the participants were between about 18 and 95 years of age. Sample: PBMCs or T cells enriched from blood (not recorded which). The sequence was collected from a woman aged 35 to 49 who had been exposed to COVID-19. The rearrangement links TRBV18 to TRBJ2-2; TRBD2 might be the D (5 bases). As DNA, the CDR3 is TGTGCCAGCTCACCACCCCGGGGAGACACCGGGGAGCTGTTTTTT. It specifies CASSPPRGDTGELFF.